The source of this T cell receptor (beta chain) is a study of blood T cell repertoires in COVID-19. Study information: Acute-phase and convalescent COVID-19 samples originated in the United States, Italy and Spain. The analysed material was cDNA or gDNA that came from T cells, B-cell-depleted T cells, or PBMCs.

Trimming cost V 5 bases and J 6 bases; bases outside gene matches: 10. CDR3 length equals 15 residues. Germline assignment: CDR1 MDHEN and CDR2 SYDVKM. Those enrolled in Seattle joined during active infection and were followed longitudinally afterward. Study processing details: Amplifying reference gene primers gave estimates of nucleated cell counts. Only in-frame clones appear in the TCRdb table, and some are missing; sequencing was by immunoSEQ multiplex PCR. V, J and clone size are those of that table, while D and trimming were read from the DNA. The repertoire has 200,000 to 250,000 clones, approximately 83% of them found once; the top ten carry about 1.3%. This clone has more than one count but fewer than ten.

The J gene is TRBJ2-1, the V gene TRBV28; TRBD2 matches 7 bases. Sequencing was performed on peripheral blood. The source of this sequence is a woman under 40 with COVID-19, enrolled during active disease. CDR3 sequence: CASSPLRLALNEQFF. DNA of the CDR3: TGTGCCAGCAGTCCCCTTCGACTAGCCCTCAATGAGCAGTTCTTC.